This is a list of T cell receptor beta chains from one sample in a study of long-term antiretroviral therapy in people with HIV. TCRdb keeps only in-frame clones here, not all; method: immunoSEQ multiplex PCR. The sample has some 30,000 clones, around 85% seen once. The source was unsorted PBMCs, collected about 3.3 years after starting antiretroviral therapy. Receptor source: a man in his late teens or twenties with HIV. Both conserved end residues are part of each CDR3. Each record gives: V gene, clone size, J gene, D gene, CDR3 protein, CDR3 DNA. D genes are given only for firm matches. The listing skips clone size in some rows; elsewhere it reads once, few, many or a size class.

TRBV7-9,NA,TRBJ1-2,NA,CASSLVWGNGYTF,TGTGCCAGCAGCTTAGTTTGGGGGAATGGCTACACCTTC
TRBV6-1,NA,TRBJ2-1,NA,CASSLLQGSYNEQFF,TGTGCCAGCAGTCTCCTACAGGGTTCCTACAATGAGCAGTTCTTC
TRBV9,NA,TRBJ2-3,NA,CASSVDSEYTQYF,TGTGCCAGCAGCGTAGACTCAGAATATACGCAGTATTTT
TRBV9,NA,TRBJ2-5,TRBD2,CASSPSGGDQQGETQYF,TGTGCCAGCAGCCCCAGTGGGGGGGACCAGCAAGGGGAGACCCAGTACTTC
TRBV19,NA,TRBJ2-7,NA,CASRATSRGSEQYF,TGTGCCAGTAGAGCAACTAGTCGCGGTAGCGAGCAGTACTTC
TRBV27,NA,TRBJ1-1,NA,CASSLGGGEAFF,TGTGCCAGCAGTTTAGGGGGGGGCGAAGCTTTCTTT
TRBV6-1,NA,TRBJ1-5,NA,CASSEGPWQPQHF,TGTGCCAGCAGTGAGGGCCCATGGCAGCCCCAGCATTTT
TRBV5-1,NA,TRBJ2-2,NA,CASNTAGQGGELFF,TGCGCCAGCAATACCGCCGGTCAGGGCGGGGAGCTGTTTTTT
TRBV19,NA,TRBJ1-1,NA,CASSIRGEAEAFF,TGTGCCAGTAGTATAAGGGGGGAGGCTGAAGCTTTCTTT
TRBV27,few,TRBJ2-5,NA,CASSLSVDIGETQYF,TGTGCCAGCAGTTTATCGGTAGACATTGGAGAGACCCAGTACTTC
TRBV27,once,TRBJ2-5,NA,CASSPDKMGLTQYF,TGTGCCAGCAGTCCCGACAAGATGGGGTTGACCCAGTACTTC
TRBV27,NA,TRBJ2-3,NA,CASSLGSITDTQYF,TGTGCCAGCAGTTTGGGGTCCATCACAGATACGCAGTATTTT
TRBV2,NA,TRBJ1-5,NA,CASGERTGNQPQHF,TGTGCCAGCGGGGAACGGACAGGCAATCAGCCCCAGCATTTT
TRBV9,few,TRBJ2-7,NA,CASSVGGESSYEQYF,TGTGCCAGCAGCGTCGGAGGGGAGAGCTCCTACGAGCAGTACTTC
TRBV6-1,NA,TRBJ1-4,NA,CASSEDEGPEEKLFF,TGTGCCAGCAGTGAAGATGAGGGGCCGGAGGAAAAACTGTTTTTT
TRBV5-1,NA,TRBJ2-7,TRBD1,CASSSPGQGANEQYF,TGCGCCAGCAGCTCTCCGGGACAGGGGGCCAACGAGCAGTACTTC
TRBV6-1,NA,TRBJ1-3,NA,CASSEDGNTIYF,TGTGCCAGCAGTGAAGATGGAAACACCATATATTTT
TRBV19,NA,TRBJ1-1,NA,CASSLSRNTEAFF,TGTGCCAGTAGCCTGTCTAGGAACACTGAAGCTTTCTTT
TRBV2,NA,TRBJ1-1,TRBD1,CARTGTGNTEAFF,TGTGCCAGGACCGGGACAGGGAACACTGAAGCTTTCTTT
TRBV6-1,NA,TRBJ1-4,NA,CASDGFLGLFF,TGTGCCAGCGACGGATTCCTGGGGCTGTTTTTT
TRBV4-3,NA,TRBJ2-1,NA,CASSPSQGHNEQFF,TGCGCCAGCAGCCCGTCACAGGGACACAATGAGCAGTTCTTC
TRBV5-4,once,TRBJ2-5,NA,CASSLDRSSQETQYF,TGTGCCAGCAGCTTGGACAGGTCCTCACAAGAGACCCAGTACTTC
TRBV25-1,NA,TRBJ2-7,NA,CASSGGRDEQYF,TGTGCCAGCAGTGGGGGCAGGGACGAGCAGTACTTC
TRBV5-1,NA,TRBJ2-7,NA,CASSLVLPTRTAYEQYF,TGCGCCAGCAGCTTGGTCCTTCCTACACGGACCGCCTACGAGCAGTACTTC
TRBV7-2,NA,TRBJ1-5,TRBD1,CASSTLTGSESNQPQHF,TGTGCCAGCAGCACTCTGACAGGGTCGGAGAGCAATCAGCCCCAGCATTTT
TRBV5-6,NA,TRBJ2-1,NA,CASSFTGNEQFF,TGTGCCAGCAGCTTTACGGGCAATGAGCAGTTCTTC
TRBV5-1,NA,TRBJ2-2,NA,CASSLIQGHTGELFF,TGCGCCAGCAGCTTGATTCAGGGGCACACCGGGGAGCTGTTTTTT
TRBV6-5,NA,TRBJ1-2,NA,CASSLSSGTYGYTF,TGTGCCAGCAGCCTATCATCCGGGACCTATGGCTACACCTTC
TRBV6-5,few,TRBJ2-7,TRBD2,CATFTSGRMYEQYF,TGTGCCACCTTCACTAGCGGGAGGATGTACGAGCAGTACTTC